The clone carrying this T cell receptor (beta chain) was recorded only once. This record comes from a study of cytomegalovirus exposure and HLA in healthy donors. The PCR used 60 Vbeta and 13 Jbeta primers. The assay was immunoSEQ multiplex PCR, and TCRdb's table has in-frame clones only and misses some. This sample yields some 200,000 clones, of which 75% to 85% are seen a single time; under 0.85% belongs to the top ten. Losses at the gene ends were 4 bases for V and 0 bases for J; bases not matched to a gene: 5. The CDR3 is 15 residues long. CDR1 is MNHNS, CDR2 SASEGT, per germline. This rearrangement joins TRBV6-1 to TRBJ1-2; 7 bases map to TRBD1. This clonotype was obtained from a boy aged 5-17 years in good health and CMV-seronegative. The sequenced sample was PBMCs. CDR3: CASSVDRVPNYGYTF. CDR3 in DNA: TGTGCCAGCAGTGTTGACAGGGTCCCTAACTATGGCTACACCTTC.